This T cell receptor beta chain was identified during a study of blood T cell repertoires in COVID-19. Trimming shortened V by 10 bases and J by 7 bases, and 17 bases separated the two germline ends. Germline V lookup: CDR1 MNHEY, CDR2 SVGAGI. The CDR3 runs to 13 residues. Authors' processing steps: Amplifying reference gene primers gave estimates of nucleated cell counts. The table came from immunoSEQ multiplex PCR; TCRdb's copy has only in-frame clones and leaves some out. For V, J and clone size, that table is used; D and trimming come from the DNA. The repertoire holds fewer than 300,000 clones, roughly 84% seen once, with approximately 9% in the top ten.

The source is a human donor in a cohort sampled during active COVID-19. The sequencing input was peripheral blood. The chain has TRBV6-5 and TRBJ2-1, with D perhaps matching TRBD2 (5 bases). The CDR3 DNA reads TGTGCCACCGAGGGAGAGAGTGAGAATGAGCAGTTCTTC. Translated: CATEGESENEQFF.